The rows below give T cell receptor beta chains drawn from one sample of a study of T cell responses to AZD1222 COVID-19 vaccine. Profiled with immunoSEQ multiplex PCR; TCRdb holds only in-frame clones, not every one. Among roughly 110,000 clones listed, about four fifths were seen once. The sample was peripheral blood, taken on day 0 of AZD1222 vaccination. All receptors come from an adult in good health. Both conserved end residues are part of each CDR3. A D gene is named only where the DNA matches it firmly. Only some rows state a clone size, as once, few, many or a class for expanded clones.

V: TRBV7-2; size: once; D: -; J: TRBJ2-7; DNA: TGTGCCAGCAGCTTAGAAGGAACTGGATCGTTCTCCTACGAGCAGTACTTC; CDR3: CASSLEGTGSFSYEQYF
V: TRBV28; size: -; D: -; J: TRBJ1-6; DNA: TGTGCCAGCAGTCCCTCTCAGACGAAGCTAAGCTCCTATAATTCACCCCTCCACTTT; CDR3: CASSPSQTKLSSYNSPLHF
V: TRBV4-2; size: few; D: -; J: TRBJ1-1; DNA: TGTGCCAGCAGCCGAGCCGCCCAGGAGAACACTGAAGCTTTCTTT; CDR3: CASSRAAQENTEAFF
V: TRBV18; size: -; D: TRBD1; J: TRBJ1-3; DNA: TGTGCCAGCTCACCGCGGCAGGGGGACTATTCTGGAAACACCATATATTTT; CDR3: CASSPRQGDYSGNTIYF
V: TRBV7-8; size: -; D: -; J: TRBJ2-5; DNA: TGTGCCAGCAGCTTTACTCTGCAGGTCGGGGAGACCCAGTACTTC; CDR3: CASSFTLQVGETQYF
V: TRBV13; size: -; D: -; J: TRBJ1-2; DNA: TGTGCCAGCAGGGCCTGGGGGGCCAGTGGCTACACCTTC; CDR3: CASRAWGASGYTF
V: TRBV5-1; size: -; D: -; J: TRBJ1-3; DNA: TGCGCCAGCAGCTTGGGGCAGGGAATAGTCTCTCGCTCTGGAAACACCATATATTTT; CDR3: CASSLGQGIVSRSGNTIYF
V: TRBV6-8; size: -; D: -; J: TRBJ1-3; DNA: TGTGCCAGCATACTTAACAAGGGCCAGGCCGGAAACACCATATATTTT; CDR3: CASILNKGQAGNTIYF
V: TRBV9; size: -; D: TRBD2; J: TRBJ2-5; DNA: TGTGCCAGCAGCTCTGCGGGGGGGCCGAGGGAGACCCAGTACTTC; CDR3: CASSSAGGPRETQYF
V: TRBV6-5; size: -; D: -; J: TRBJ2-7; DNA: TGTGCCAGCAAGACAGCCTACGAGCAGTACTTC; CDR3: CASKTAYEQYF
V: TRBV5-1; size: -; D: -; J: TRBJ1-3; DNA: TGCGCCAGCAGCTTGGAAGGCAGGCACGCCTCTGGAAACACCATATATTTT; CDR3: CASSLEGRHASGNTIYF
V: TRBV2; size: -; D: -; J: TRBJ1-4; DNA: TGTGCCACTCGGATGAGTGGGGGGCGCGTTGAAAAACTGTTTTTT; CDR3: CATRMSGGRVEKLFF